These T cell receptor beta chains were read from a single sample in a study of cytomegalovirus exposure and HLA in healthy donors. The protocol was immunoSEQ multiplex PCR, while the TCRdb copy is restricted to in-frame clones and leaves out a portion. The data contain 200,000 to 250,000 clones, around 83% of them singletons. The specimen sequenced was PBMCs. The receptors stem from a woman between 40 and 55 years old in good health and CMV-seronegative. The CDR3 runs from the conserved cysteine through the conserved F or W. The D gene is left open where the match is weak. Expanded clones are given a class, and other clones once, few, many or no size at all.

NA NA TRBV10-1 CASSEGGLGTDTQYF
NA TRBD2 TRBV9 CASSVGLAGGTGELFF
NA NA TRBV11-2 CASSLRVNYEQYF
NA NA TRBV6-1 CASSPQGKYQPQHF
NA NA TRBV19 CASSIGWERFGDTQYF
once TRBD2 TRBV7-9 CASSLFYTAGDTGELFF
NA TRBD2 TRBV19 CASSDRTRGLAGVHEQFF
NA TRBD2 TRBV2 CASTQGLAGWDEQFF
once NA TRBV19 CASSHGQNTIYF
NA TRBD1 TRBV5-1 CASSLEGQGNGYTF
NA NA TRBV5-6 CASSLDSRGEQFF
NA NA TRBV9 CASSVAAGAEAFF
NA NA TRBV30 CAWSVVSWANTEAFF
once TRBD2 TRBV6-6 CASSYPSGTGANVLTF
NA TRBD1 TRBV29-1 CSARDRGRGYTF
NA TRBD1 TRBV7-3 CASSKTAGTGDYEQYF
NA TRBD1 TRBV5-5 CASSFLSTGVYEQYF
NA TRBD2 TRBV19 CASSTSLAGGKNIQYF
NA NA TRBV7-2 CASSSGETQYF
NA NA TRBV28 CASSLTGKAKNIQYF
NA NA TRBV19 CASSTGGWLNTEAFF
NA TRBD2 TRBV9 CASSVASGSYEQYF
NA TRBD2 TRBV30 CAWSRTSGSTQTQYF
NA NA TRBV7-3 CASSLNSQNTEAFF
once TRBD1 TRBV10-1 CASRPDRSSYEQYF
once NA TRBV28 CASSLFALRVLGGYTF
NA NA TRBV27 CASSSSLPYEQYF
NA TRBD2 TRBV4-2 CASSLSGTSGYNEQFF
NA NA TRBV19 CASSDPRGGQPQHF
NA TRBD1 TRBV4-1 CASSQALTGNGNTIYF
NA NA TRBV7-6 CASSLGRAGLEEKLFF
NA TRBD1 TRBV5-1 CASSSGQGVKEKLFF
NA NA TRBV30 CAWRTDYGPQHF
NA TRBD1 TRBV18 CASSLRQGARMGYTF
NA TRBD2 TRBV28 CASSPSGGYEQYF
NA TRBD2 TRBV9 CASSVLTSGEQFF